The clone carrying this T cell receptor (beta chain) is classed as medium-sized by frequency. This record belongs to a study of T cells in severe cutaneous drug reactions. Germline CDR1 reads KGHSH; CDR2 reads LQKENI. This CDR3 comprises 11 residues. TCR subtype-specific primers in iRepertoire multiplex PCR prepared libraries for bulk and single-cell sequencing. Reprocessing the multiplex PCR reads, TCRdb reports a single entry for every CDR3 protein and omits DNA. The sample table includes under 5,000 distinct CDR3 sequences. Carbamazepine had induced Stevens-Johnson syndrome or toxic epidermal necrolysis in the sequenced donors. Peripheral blood was from CBZ-SJS/TEN patients: about five Han Chinese, six or seven European.

This receptor was obtained from a human donor with Stevens-Johnson syndrome, a severe cutaneous drug reaction. V gene TRBV18 combines with J gene TRBJ2-3. Material for sequencing was PBMCs. CDR3 sequence: CASSRPDTQYF.